This TCR beta chain derives from a study of blood T cell repertoires in COVID-19. Across the study: Samples of COVID-19 (acute and convalescent) were obtained from the United States, Italy and Spain. PBMCs, B-cell-depleted T cells, or T cells were the source of the cDNA or gDNA that made up the material.

In the source study's methods: Reference gene primer amplification yielded estimated nucleated cell counts. TCRdb keeps only in-frame clones here, not all; method: immunoSEQ multiplex PCR. That table is the source of V, J and clone size, and D and trimming were worked out from the DNA. Here the sample spans more than 300,000 clones, more than 70% being singletons. The germline V gene encodes CDR1 SGHRS and CDR2 YFSETQ. Trimming took 5 bases from V and 4 from J, leaving 13 bases between them. The CDR3 consists of 13 residues. Sequences were obtained from peripheral blood. This sequence originates from a woman aged 50 to 60 with acute or convalescent COVID-19. The chain links TRBV5-1 to TRBJ2-7; D call uncertain. The CDR3 nucleotides read TGCGCCAGCAGAACAGTCAACACATACGAGCAGTACTTC. Its translation: CASRTVNTYEQYF. Combining the CDR3 with reference TRBV5-1 and TRBJ2-7 gives the whole variable domain KAGVTQTPRYLIKTRGQQVTLSCSPISGHRSVSWYQQTPGQGLQFLFEYFSETQRNKGNFPGRFSGRQFSNSRSEMNVSTLELGDSALYLCASRTVNTYEQYFGPGTRLTVT.